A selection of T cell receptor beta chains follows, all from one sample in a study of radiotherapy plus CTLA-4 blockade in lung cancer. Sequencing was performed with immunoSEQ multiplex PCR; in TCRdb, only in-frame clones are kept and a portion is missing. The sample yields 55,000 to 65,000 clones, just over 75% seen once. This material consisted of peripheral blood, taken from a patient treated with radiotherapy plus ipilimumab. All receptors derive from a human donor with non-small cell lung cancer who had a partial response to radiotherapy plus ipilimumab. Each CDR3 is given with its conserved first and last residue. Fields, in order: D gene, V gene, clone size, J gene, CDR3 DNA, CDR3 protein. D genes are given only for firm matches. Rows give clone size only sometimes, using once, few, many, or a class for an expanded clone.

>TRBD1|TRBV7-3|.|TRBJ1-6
TGTGCCAGCAGCTTAAGGGGACAGGGTATCGATTCACCCCTCCACTTT
CASSLRGQGIDSPLHF
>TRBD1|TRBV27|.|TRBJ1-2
TGTGCCAGCAGTGTAGCCTGGACAGGGGGTTATGGCTACACCTTC
CASSVAWTGGYGYTF
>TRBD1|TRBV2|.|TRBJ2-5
TGTGCCAGCAGTGAAATGCCGGGACAGATCCAAGAGACCCAGTACTTC
CASSEMPGQIQETQYF
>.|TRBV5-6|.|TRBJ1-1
TGTGCCAGCAGCTTGCTGCAGTTGAACACTGAAGCTTTCTTT
CASSLLQLNTEAFF
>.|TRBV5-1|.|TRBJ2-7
TGCGCCAGCAGCTTAGGACAGCGCTACGAGCAGTACTTC
CASSLGQRYEQYF
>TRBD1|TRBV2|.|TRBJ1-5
TGTGCCAGCAGTTCGGACAGGGTCGCGGATCAGCCCCAGCATTTT
CASSSDRVADQPQHF
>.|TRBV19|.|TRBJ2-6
TGTGCCAGTAGCAAACAGGCCCGCTCTGGGGCCAACGTCCTGACTTTC
CASSKQARSGANVLTF
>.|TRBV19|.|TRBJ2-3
TGTGCCTCCGCCGCGGTCTACCCCACAGATACGCAGTATTTT
CASAAVYPTDTQYF
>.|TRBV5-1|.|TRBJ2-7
TGCGCCAGCAGCTCCTCCTACGAGCAGTACTTC
CASSSSYEQYF
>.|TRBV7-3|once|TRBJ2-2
TGTGCCAGCAGCTCACAGGGAGGGATCCTCGGGGAGCTGTTTTTT
CASSSQGGILGELFF
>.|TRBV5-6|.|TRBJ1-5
TGTGCCAGCAGCTTGGCCGGCAGGGAGGATCAGCCCCAGCATTTT
CASSLAGREDQPQHF
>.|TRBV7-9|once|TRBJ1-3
TGTGCCAGCAGCTTAGGGGGGCGCAGCTCTGGAAACACCATATATTTT
CASSLGGRSSGNTIYF
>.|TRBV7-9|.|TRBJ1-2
TGTGCCAGCAGCTTATCTGAGACAGCTGGATTATATGGCTACACCTTC
CASSLSETAGLYGYTF
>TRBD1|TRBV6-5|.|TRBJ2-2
TGTGCCAGCAGCCAAAGGGGGCCCGGGGAGCTGTTTTTT
CASSQRGPGELFF
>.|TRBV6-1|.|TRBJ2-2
TGTGCCAGCAATAGGGGGTCAAACACCGGGGAGCTGTTTTTT
CASNRGSNTGELFF
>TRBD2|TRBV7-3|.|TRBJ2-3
TGTGCCAGCAGCCTCCTTAGCGGGGGGGCAGATACGCAGTATTTT
CASSLLSGGADTQYF
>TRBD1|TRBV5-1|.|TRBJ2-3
TGCGCCAGCAGCTTACCGGGACAGGGAGCGAATACGCAGTATTTT
CASSLPGQGANTQYF
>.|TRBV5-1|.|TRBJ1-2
TGCGCCAGCAGCTTGGAGGCAGGGAAGAGCTATGGCTACACCTTC
CASSLEAGKSYGYTF
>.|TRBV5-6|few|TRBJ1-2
TGTGCCAGCAGCTTGGTCGGGGGCTATGGCTACACCTTC
CASSLVGGYGYTF
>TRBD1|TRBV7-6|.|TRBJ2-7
TGTGCCAGCAGCTCCCGGGACAGGGGTTACGAGCAGTACTTC
CASSSRDRGYEQYF
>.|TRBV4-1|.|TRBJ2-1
TGCGCCAGCAGCGTGGCCGGGGGCAATGAGCAGTTCTTC
CASSVAGGNEQFF
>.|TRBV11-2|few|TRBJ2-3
TGTGCCAGCAGCTCAGGGTATCCCTCTAGCACAGATACGCAGTATTTT
CASSSGYPSSTDTQYF
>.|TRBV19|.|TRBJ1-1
TGTGCCAGTAGTTATACAACAGGGAACACTGAAGCTTTCTTT
CASSYTTGNTEAFF
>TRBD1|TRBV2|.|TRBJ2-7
TGTGCCAGCAGAGGGGGCTTCCACGAGCAGTACTTC
CASRGGFHEQYF
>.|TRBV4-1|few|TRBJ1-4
TGCGCCAGCAGCCAAGAGGACAGTGAAAAACTGTTTTTT
CASSQEDSEKLFF
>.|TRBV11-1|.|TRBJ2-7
TGTGCCAGCAGCTTGCTACAGGGCGCCGAGCAGTACTTC
CASSLLQGAEQYF
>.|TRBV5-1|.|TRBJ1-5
TGCGCCAGCAGCTTGGAAGGGGTTAATCAGCCCCAGCATTTT
CASSLEGVNQPQHF
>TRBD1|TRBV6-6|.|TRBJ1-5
TGTGCCAGCAGTTACGGGACAGGGGATCAGCCCCAGCATTTT
CASSYGTGDQPQHF
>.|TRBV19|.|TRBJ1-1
TGTGCCAGTAGTCCCGTCGGGACTGAAGCTTTCTTT
CASSPVGTEAFF
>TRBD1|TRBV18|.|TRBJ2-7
TGTGCCAGCTCACCCGGGACAGGGGGCCTCTACGAGCAGTACTTC
CASSPGTGGLYEQYF
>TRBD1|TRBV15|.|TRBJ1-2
TGTGCCACCAGCAGAGATTATGCGACAGGGACCTCGTATGGCTACACCTTC
CATSRDYATGTSYGYTF
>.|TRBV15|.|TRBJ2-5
TGTGCCACCAGCAGAGACCGGTACCAAGAGACCCAGTACTTC
CATSRDRYQETQYF
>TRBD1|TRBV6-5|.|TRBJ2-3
TGTGCCAGCAGTTACCAGGGGGGCACAGATACGCAGTATTTT
CASSYQGGTDTQYF
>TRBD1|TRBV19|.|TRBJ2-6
TGTGCCAGCTCCGGGACAGGGGTGTTAGGGGCCAACGTCCTGACTTTC
CASSGTGVLGANVLTF
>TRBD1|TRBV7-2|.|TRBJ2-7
TGTGCCAGCGGAACCTCCGGGACAGGGGGGTCCTACGAGCAGTACTTC
CASGTSGTGGSYEQYF
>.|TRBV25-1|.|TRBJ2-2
TGTGCCAGCAGTGATCCCTGGGAGCTGTTTTTT
CASSDPWELFF
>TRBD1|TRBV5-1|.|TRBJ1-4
TGCGCCAGCAGCTTGTTGGCAGGGGGGGAAAAACTGTTTTTT
CASSLLAGGEKLFF
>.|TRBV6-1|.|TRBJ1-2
TGTGCCAGCAGTGTAAACAGGGCAGCTAACTATGGCTACACCTTC
CASSVNRAANYGYTF
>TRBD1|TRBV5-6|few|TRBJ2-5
TGTGCCAGCAGCTCACGATGGACAGGGAGAGAGACCCAGTACTTC
CASSSRWTGRETQYF
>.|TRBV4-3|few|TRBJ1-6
TGCGCCAGCAGCCAGGCTGTTAGCTCACCCCTCCACTTT
CASSQAVSSPLHF
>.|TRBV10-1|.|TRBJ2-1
TGCGCCAGCAGTGATTTAGGGAGCTCCTACAATGAGCAGTTCTTC
CASSDLGSSYNEQFF
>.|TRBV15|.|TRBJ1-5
TGTGCCACCAGCAGAGATTCGTCGGGGGAGGGCAATCAGCCCCAGCATTTT
CATSRDSSGEGNQPQHF
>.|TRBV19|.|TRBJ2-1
TGTGCCAGTAGTATATGGGCCAGGGGTAATGAGCAGTTCTTC
CASSIWARGNEQFF
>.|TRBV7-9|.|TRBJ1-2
TGTGCCAGCTCACAGGCGGACCTGTCCCATGGCTACACCTTC
CASSQADLSHGYTF
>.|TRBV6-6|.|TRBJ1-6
TGTGCCAGCAGTCCGGGGGTTTCGGCCTATTCACCCCTCCACTTT
CASSPGVSAYSPLHF
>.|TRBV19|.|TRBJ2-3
TGTGCCAGTAGTATTCGAGGTGCGGGTTACGGCACAGATACGCAGTATTTT
CASSIRGAGYGTDTQYF
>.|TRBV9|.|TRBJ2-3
TGTGCCAGCAGCCCGAGAGGGTTCGGTACAGATACGCAGTATTTT
CASSPRGFGTDTQYF
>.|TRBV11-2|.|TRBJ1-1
TGTGCCAGCAGCTTATCCCACTCCAGAGGGTCCACTGAAGCTTTCTTT
CASSLSHSRGSTEAFF
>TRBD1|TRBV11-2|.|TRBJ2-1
TGTGCCAGCAGCTTGGGTGCCGGGACAGGGGGCCGCAATGAGCAGTTCTTC
CASSLGAGTGGRNEQFF
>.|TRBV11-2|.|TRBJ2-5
TGTGCCAGCACCCTGACTAGTGGCGAGACCCAGTACTTC
CASTLTSGETQYF
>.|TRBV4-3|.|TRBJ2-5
TGCGCCAGCAGCCAAATGGGGGGTGACCTTCAAGAGACCCAGTACTTC
CASSQMGGDLQETQYF
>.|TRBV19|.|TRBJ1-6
TGTGCCAGTAGTATTTCAGATTCACCCCTCCACTTT
CASSISDSPLHF
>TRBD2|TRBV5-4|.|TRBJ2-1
TGTGCCAGCAGCTTGGGGCGGGGGGACTACAATGAGCAGTTCTTC
CASSLGRGDYNEQFF
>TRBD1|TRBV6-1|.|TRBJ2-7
TGTGCCAGCAGTAAAACCGGGACAGGGGTGAACGAGCAGTACTTC
CASSKTGTGVNEQYF